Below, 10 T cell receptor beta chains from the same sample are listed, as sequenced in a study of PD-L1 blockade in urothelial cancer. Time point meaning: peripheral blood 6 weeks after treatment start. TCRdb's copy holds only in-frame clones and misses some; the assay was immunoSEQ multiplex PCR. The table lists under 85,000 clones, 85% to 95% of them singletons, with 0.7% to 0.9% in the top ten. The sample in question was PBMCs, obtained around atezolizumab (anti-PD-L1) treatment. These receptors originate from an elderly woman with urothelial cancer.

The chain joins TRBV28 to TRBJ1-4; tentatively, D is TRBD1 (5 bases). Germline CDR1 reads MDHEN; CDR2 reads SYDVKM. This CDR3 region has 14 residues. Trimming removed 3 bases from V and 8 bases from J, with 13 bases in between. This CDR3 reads CASSLAGQAEKLFF. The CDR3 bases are TGTGCCAGCAGTTTGGCGGGGCAGGCAGAAAAACTGTTTTTT.

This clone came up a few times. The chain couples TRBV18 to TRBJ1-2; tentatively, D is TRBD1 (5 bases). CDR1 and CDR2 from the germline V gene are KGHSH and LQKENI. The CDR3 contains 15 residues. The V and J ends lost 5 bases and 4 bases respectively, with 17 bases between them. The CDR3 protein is CASSEGQGGTYGYTF. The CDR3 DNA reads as TGTGCCAGCTCAGAAGGGCAGGGTGGCACCTATGGCTACACCTTC. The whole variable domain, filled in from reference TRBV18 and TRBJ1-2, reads NAGVMQNPRHLVRRRGQEARLRCSPMKGHSHVYWYRQLPEEGLKFMVYLQKENIIDESGMPKERFSAEFPKEGPSILRIQQVVRGDSAAYFCASSEGQGGTYGYTFGSGTRLTVV.

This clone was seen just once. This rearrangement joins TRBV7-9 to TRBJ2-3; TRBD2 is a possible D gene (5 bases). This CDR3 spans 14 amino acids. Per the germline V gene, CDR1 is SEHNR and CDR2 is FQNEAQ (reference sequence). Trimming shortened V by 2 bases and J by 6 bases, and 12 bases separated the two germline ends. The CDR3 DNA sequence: TGTGCCAGCAGCTTACTACCCCGCGGGGATACGCAGTATTTT. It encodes CASSLLPRGDTQYF.

The CDR3, as DNA: TGTGCCAGCACCCCCGGAGACACCATATATTTT. It specifies CASTPGDTIYF. V and J are TRBV7-9 and TRBJ1-3; no clear D. The CDR3 runs to 11 residues. Germline CDR1 is SEHNR and CDR2 is FQNEAQ (reference sequence). Trimming shortened V by 7 bases and J by 8 bases, and 9 bases separated the two germline ends.

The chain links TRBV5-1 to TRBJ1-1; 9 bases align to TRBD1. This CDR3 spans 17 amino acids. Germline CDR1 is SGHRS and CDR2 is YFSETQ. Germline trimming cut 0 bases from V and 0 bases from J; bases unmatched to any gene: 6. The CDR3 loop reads CASSLVGTGRMNTEAFF. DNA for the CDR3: TGCGCCAGCAGCTTGGTAGGGACAGGGAGAATGAACACTGAAGCTTTCTTT.

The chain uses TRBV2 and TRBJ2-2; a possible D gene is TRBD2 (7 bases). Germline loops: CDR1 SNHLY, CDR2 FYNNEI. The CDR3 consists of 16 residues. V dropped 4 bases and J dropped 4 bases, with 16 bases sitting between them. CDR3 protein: CASSAGGGLTTGELFF. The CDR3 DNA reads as TGTGCCAGCAGTGCTGGGGGGGGCCTCACCACCGGGGAGCTGTTTTTT.

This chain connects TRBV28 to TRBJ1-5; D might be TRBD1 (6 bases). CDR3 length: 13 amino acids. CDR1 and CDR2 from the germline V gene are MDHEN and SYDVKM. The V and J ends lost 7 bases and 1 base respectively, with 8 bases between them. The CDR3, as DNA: TGTGCCAGCACCCAGGGGAGCAATCAGCCCCAGCATTTT. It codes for CASTQGSNQPQHF.

Here the CDR3 DNA reads TGTGCCAGCTCACCAATAAGCGGTAGCACAGATACGCAGTATTTT. It translates to CASSPISGSTDTQYF. V is TRBV18 and J is TRBJ2-3; TRBD2 might be the D (5 bases). CDR3 length: 15 amino acids. V lost 2 bases and J lost 0, with 9 bases in between. From germline, CDR1 is KGHSH and CDR2 LQKENI.

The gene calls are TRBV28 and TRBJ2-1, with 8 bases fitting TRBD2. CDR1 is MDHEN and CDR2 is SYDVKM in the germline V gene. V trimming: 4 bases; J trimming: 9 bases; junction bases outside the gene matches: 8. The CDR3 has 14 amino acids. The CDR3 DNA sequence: TGTGCCAGCAGTTCCTCCGGGACTAGATCTGAGCAGTTCTTC. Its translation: CASSSSGTRSEQFF.

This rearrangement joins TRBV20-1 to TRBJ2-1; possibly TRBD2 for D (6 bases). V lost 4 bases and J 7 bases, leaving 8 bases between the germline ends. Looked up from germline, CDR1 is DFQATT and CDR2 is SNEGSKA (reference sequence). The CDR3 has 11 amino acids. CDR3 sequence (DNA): TGCAGTGCTACCAGCGGGAATGAGCAGTTCTTC. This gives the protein CSATSGNEQFF.